This note documents a single T cell receptor beta chain sequence. The data belong to a study of molecular identifiers for immune sequencing clone quantification. With 0 bases removed from V and 0 bases from J, the gap between germline ends came to 7 bases. Germline CDR1 is SGDLS and CDR2 is YYNGEE. CDR3 length: 15 amino acids. TCRdb redid the calling of the PCR reads with MiXCR, one entry per CDR3 protein. This table holds about 97,000 distinct CDR3 sequences, about 24% found once. Naive CD8 T cells were FACS-sorted by CD8+CD4-CCR7+CD45RA+ markers. The chain joins TRBV9 to TRBJ2-1; TRBD2 is a possible D gene (6 bases). The receptor's source is a human donor in good health. Some libraries in this study had Jurkat cell RNA spiked in. Material for sequencing was naive CD8+ T cells from blood, with Jurkat cell RNA spiked in. Subset here: FACS-sorted CD8+CD4-CCR7+CD45RA+ naive T cells. The CDR3 sequence: CASSVAGVSYNEQFF. The CDR3 coding sequence is TGTGCCAGCAGCGTAGCGGGAGTCTCCTACAATGAGCAGTTCTTC. The variable domain in full, with the rest retrieved from reference TRBV9 and TRBJ2-1, is DSGVTQTPKHLITATGQRVTLRCSPRSGDLSVYWYQQSLDQGLQFLIQYYNGEERAKGNILERFSAQQFPDLHSELNLSSLELGDSALYFCASSVAGVSYNEQFFGPGTRLTVL.